This record concerns one T cell receptor (beta chain) sequence. This sample stems from a study of blood T cell repertoires in COVID-19. For the study at large: Sites in the United States, Italy and Spain provided acute and convalescent COVID-19 samples. PBMCs, B-cell-depleted T cells, or T cells were the source of the cDNA or gDNA that made up the material.

The CDR3 is 14 residues long. The V and J ends lost 8 bases and 0 bases respectively, with 10 bases between them. Germline V gene lookup returns CDR1 MNHEY and CDR2 SMNVEV (reference sequence). In the original analysis: By means of reference gene primer amplification, nucleated cell counts were estimated. Method: immunoSEQ multiplex PCR; TCRdb's copy keeps in-frame clones and lacks some. That table supplies the V and J calls and clone size; D and trimming were determined from the DNA. The data hold roughly 200,000 clones, with about four fifths observed a single time. Sequenced material: peripheral blood. This receptor was identified in a man aged 50-59 years with active or convalescent COVID-19. This sequence joins TRBV27 and TRBJ2-2, with D possibly matching TRBD2 (5 bases). CDR3 in amino acids: CASRWRANTGELFF. CDR3 bases: TGTGCCAGCCGTTGGCGGGCGAACACCGGGGAGCTGTTTTTT.